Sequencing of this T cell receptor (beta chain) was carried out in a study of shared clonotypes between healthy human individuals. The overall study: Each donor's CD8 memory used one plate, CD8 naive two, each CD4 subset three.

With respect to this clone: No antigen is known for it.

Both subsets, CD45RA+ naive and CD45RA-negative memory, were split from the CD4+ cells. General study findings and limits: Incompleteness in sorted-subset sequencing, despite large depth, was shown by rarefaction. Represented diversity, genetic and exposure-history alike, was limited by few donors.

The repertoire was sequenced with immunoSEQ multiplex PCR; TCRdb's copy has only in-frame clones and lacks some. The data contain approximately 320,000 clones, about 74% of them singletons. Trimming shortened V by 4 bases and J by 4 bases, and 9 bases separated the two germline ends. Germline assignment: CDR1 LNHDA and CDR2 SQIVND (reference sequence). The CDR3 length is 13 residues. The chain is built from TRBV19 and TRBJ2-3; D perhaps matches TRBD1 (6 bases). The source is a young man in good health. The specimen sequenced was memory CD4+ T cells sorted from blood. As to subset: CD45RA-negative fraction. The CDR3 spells CASSKGVPDTQYF. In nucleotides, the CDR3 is TGTGCCAGTAGTAAGGGGGTTCCAGATACGCAGTATTTT.